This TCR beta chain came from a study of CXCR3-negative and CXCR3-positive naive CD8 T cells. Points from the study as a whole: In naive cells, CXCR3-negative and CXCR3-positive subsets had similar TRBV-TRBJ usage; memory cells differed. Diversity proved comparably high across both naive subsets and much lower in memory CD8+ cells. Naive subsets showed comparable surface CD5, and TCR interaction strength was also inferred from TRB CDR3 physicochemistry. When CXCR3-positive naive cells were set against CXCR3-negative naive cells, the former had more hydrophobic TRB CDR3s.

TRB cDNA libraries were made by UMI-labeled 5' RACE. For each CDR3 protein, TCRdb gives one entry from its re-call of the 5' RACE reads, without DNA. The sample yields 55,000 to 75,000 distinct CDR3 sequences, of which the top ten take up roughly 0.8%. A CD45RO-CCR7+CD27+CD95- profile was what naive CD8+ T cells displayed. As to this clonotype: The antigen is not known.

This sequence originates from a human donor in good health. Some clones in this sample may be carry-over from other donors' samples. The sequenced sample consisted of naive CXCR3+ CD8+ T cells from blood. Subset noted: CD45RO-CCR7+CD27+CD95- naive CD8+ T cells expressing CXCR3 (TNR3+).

The CDR3 reads CASSLGTRTEAFF. The chain employs TRBV7-6 and TRBJ1-1. The CDR3 runs 13 residues. The germline CDR1 and CDR2 sequences are SGHVS and FNYEAQ. The variable domain in full, with the rest retrieved from reference TRBV7-6 and TRBJ1-1, is GAGVSQSPRYKVTKRGQDVALRCDPISGHVSLYWYRQALGQGPEFLTYFNYEAQQDKSGLPNDRFSAERPEGSISTLTIQRTEQRDSAMYRCASSLGTRTEAFFGQGTRLTVV.